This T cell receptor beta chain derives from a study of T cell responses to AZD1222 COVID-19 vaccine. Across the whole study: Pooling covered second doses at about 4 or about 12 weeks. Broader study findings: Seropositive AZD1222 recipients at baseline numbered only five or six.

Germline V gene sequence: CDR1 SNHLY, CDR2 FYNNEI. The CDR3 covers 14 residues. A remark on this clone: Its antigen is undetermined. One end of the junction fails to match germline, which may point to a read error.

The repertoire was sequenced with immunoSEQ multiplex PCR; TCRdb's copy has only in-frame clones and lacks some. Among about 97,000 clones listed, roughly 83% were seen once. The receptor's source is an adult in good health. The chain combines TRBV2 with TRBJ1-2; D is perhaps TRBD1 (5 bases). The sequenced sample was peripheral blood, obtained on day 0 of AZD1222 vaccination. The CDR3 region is CASRRDDTNHGYTF. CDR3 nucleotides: TGTGCCAGCAGAAGGGACGACACTAACCATGGCTACACCTTC.